The 9 T cell receptor beta chains below come from one sample, sequenced in a study of cytomegalovirus exposure and HLA in healthy donors. Data came from immunoSEQ multiplex PCR; TCRdb stores just in-frame clones and leaves some out. The repertoire holds about 73,000 clones, roughly 95% seen once, with less than 3.5% in the top ten. Input material: PBMCs. Receptors originate from a young man in good health and CMV-seronegative.

The V gene is TRBV18, the J gene TRBJ2-7, with D perhaps TRBD2 (6 bases). The CDR3 is 14 residues long. Trimming cost V 3 bases and J 0 bases, with 9 bases left between them. Per germline, CDR1 KGHSH and CDR2 LQKENI. In DNA form, the CDR3 reads TGTGCCAGCTCACCGGGGGGTGGCTCCTACGAGCAGTACTTC. It yields the protein CASSPGGGSYEQYF.

The CDR3 here is CASTALRGAYNEQFF. The CDR3 DNA sequence: TGTGCCAGCACCGCCCTCCGGGGAGCGTACAATGAGCAGTTCTTC. The chain has TRBV6-5 and TRBJ2-1; possibly TRBD2 for D (5 bases). Germline V CDR1 and CDR2: MNHEY, SVGAGI. The CDR3 length is 15 residues. Deletions cut 7 bases from V and 4 bases from J, with 17 bases between.

This rearrangement joins TRBV7-2 to TRBJ2-7; perhaps TRBD1 as D (6 bases). Germline CDR1 and CDR2: SGHTA and FQGNSA. The V and J ends lost 4 bases and 6 bases respectively, with 16 bases between them. This CDR3 has 14 amino acids. The CDR3 region has the DNA TGTGCCAGCAGCTCCAAGACAGGTTTGGGCGAGCAGTACTTC. It is translated as CASSSKTGLGEQYF.

This chain's CDR3 is CASSPTQGAGGNTIYF. CDR3 nucleotides: TGTGCCAGCAGCCCCACCCAGGGAGCGGGAGGAAACACCATATATTTT. The rearrangement joins TRBV13 to TRBJ1-3, with a tentative D call TRBD1 (5 bases). Trimming took off 5 bases at V and 4 bases at J, with 18 bases between the two ends. Germline V gene lookup returns CDR1 PRHDT and CDR2 FYEKMQ (reference sequence). The CDR3 has 16 residues.

The rearrangement uses TRBV27 and TRBJ2-7; TRBD1 matches at 7 bases. Trimming cost V 4 bases and J 3 bases; bases outside gene matches: 12. The CDR3 consists of 16 residues. From germline, CDR1 is MNHEY and CDR2 SMNVEV (reference sequence). CDR3 coding DNA: TGTGCCAGCAGTTCACGTTCGGGACAGAGTCTCTACGAGCAGTACTTC. This codes for CASSSRSGQSLYEQYF.

This clone was seen just once. This chain uses TRBV27 with TRBJ1-2, with D possibly TRBD1 on 5 matching bases. Trimming pared 6 bases from V and 4 bases from J, leaving 24 bases between. This CDR3 contains 17 residues. Germline V gene lookup returns CDR1 MNHEY and CDR2 SMNVEV (reference sequence). CDR3 sequence: CASRQLGRGVPIYGYTF. CDR3 nucleotide sequence: TGTGCCAGCAGACAGTTGGGCCGGGGGGTTCCAATCTATGGCTACACCTTC.

This sequence joins TRBV11-2 and TRBJ1-3; D uncertain. The ends were cut back, 5 bases at V and 1 base at J, with 12 bases in the middle. CDR1 and CDR2 from the germline V gene are SGHAT and FQNNGV. This CDR3 region has 15 residues. The CDR3 DNA is TGTGCCAGCAGCCCCCCCGGGATTTCTGGAAACACCATATATTTT. Its translation is CASSPPGISGNTIYF.

The rearrangement uses TRBV4-3 and TRBJ1-1; 11 bases are shared with TRBD1. Germline V gene sequence: CDR1 LGHNA, CDR2 YSLEER. Trimming removed 3 bases from V and 11 bases from J; junction bases left unmatched: 5. This CDR3 contains 13 residues. The CDR3 is CASSQGQGGRAFF. CDR3 nucleotides: TGCGCCAGCAGCCAGGGACAGGGGGGGCGGGCTTTCTTT.

The chain links TRBV9 to TRBJ2-1, with D perhaps matching TRBD2 (5 bases). From germline, CDR1 is SGDLS and CDR2 YYNGEE. CDR3 length equals 13 residues. V lost 0 bases and J 7 bases, leaving 8 bases between the germline ends. CDR3 sequence reads: CASSVAGRNEQFF. The CDR3 nucleotides are TGTGCCAGCAGCGTAGCGGGGAGAAATGAGCAGTTCTTC.